This T cell receptor beta chain stems from a study of shared clonotypes between healthy human individuals (dated by TCRdb to 2018 to 2020). Background for the entire study: The cohort comprised a couple of women and a few men aged 18 to 49 years. For each donor, CD4 naive and CD4 memory were each run on three plates, CD8 naive on two plates, and CD8 memory on one plate. Each donor's leukapheresis produced roughly between roughly 0.85 and 9.5 billion PBMCs. Different laboratories and diverse techniques were used to prepare libraries and sequence TCR repertoires, to increase sequencing depth and limit assay-specific biases. Blood TCR repertoires of roughly 5 healthy adults were deeply sequenced to estimate repertoire size and the extent of clonotype sharing between individuals. Study-level results and caveats: About 5% of naive CD4, roughly 3.5% of naive CD8, about 2.5% of memory CD4, and about 0.4% of memory CD8 clonotypes were shared across several donors. Sampling was restricted to blood, and TCR repertoires in tissues likely differ from the TCR repertoires found in blood. Estimated clonotype richness was generally larger for naive than for memory subsets. Compared with non-shared clonotypes, clonotypes shared by all four sorted-subset donors had higher generation probabilities. Based on pairwise subsampling, the degree of clonotype sharing among donors was expected to be affected by sequencing depth. Because the study included only a small number of donors, the genetic and exposure-history diversity represented was limited. Incomplete sequencing was indicated by rarefaction of sorted-subset datasets, despite the large sequencing depth.

The CDR3 contains 13 residues, cysteine and phenylalanine counted. CDR3 DNA is the only sequence kept; it has 39 bases, read in frame from the first base. Reading the germline V gene gives CDR1 SGHTA and CDR2 FQGNSA. Using the deep immunoSEQ assay, multiplex PCR amplified TCR CDR3 regions from genomic DNA. For each cell subset, the extracted genomic DNA was distributed evenly across all wells of several immunoSEQ 96-well plates, and each plate served as one replicate. For sorted subsets, each replicate PCR was loaded with roughly 0.2 ug genomic DNA, equivalent to some 31,000 T cell genomes. Purified libraries were measured with a Qubit 3.0 fluorometer, size-checked on a Bioanalyzer 2100, and measured again with the KAPA Library Quantification kit. Every immunoSEQ 96-well plate was sequenced on a separate single-read 150-cycle Illumina NextSeq 550 flow cell. The source study handled its data this way. The immunoSEQ output contained only junctional sequences without quality scores, so filtering could not match that applied to full-length reads. To assign V/J genes and CDR3, sequences were annotated using PyIR, a Python wrapper for IgBLAST v1.9, with IMGT germline references. Reads were filtered out if the reads had weak V/J assignments (E-value above 1e-6), no CDR3, stop codons, out-of-frame junctions, or ambiguous translated residues. V3J clonotypes were defined as sequences sharing an identical inferred V gene, J gene, and CDR3 amino acid sequence. The percentage overlap between two repertoires was calculated by dividing the number of shared unique clonotypes by the size of the smaller repertoire. RTK rarefaction, the Chao1 estimator, and Recon v2.1 estimates of unobserved clonotypes were used to assess repertoire richness. OLGA was used to compute generation probabilities for all TCRbeta clonotypes that the gDNA method yielded from a handful of donors. The source is immuneACCESS, and TCRdb retained only in-frame sequences with V and J called. Part of the clones is not carried over; for the studies checked, unresolved V genes explain less than half of this, and the remainder is unexplained. V and J calls and clone size are as listed in that table; D and trimming were resolved from the DNA. Within this sample are 2 million to 2.5 million clones, with around 95% of them counted one time only. The ten largest account for 0.13% of the sample.

Note on this clone: This receptor's antigen is unknown. One end of the junction does not line up with germline, which may come from a read error. Other DNA sequences in the same sample also yield this CDR3.

The donors were healthy, HIV-negative adults with no recently reported acute infections or vaccinations. All donors were Caucasian adults living in Nashville, Tennessee, USA. CD4+ T cells were enriched by magnetic negative selection; naive cells were then positively selected on CD45RA, and the negative fraction formed the memory subset. Blood was obtained by leukapheresis, after which PBMCs were separated by Ficoll-Histopaque density gradient centrifugation and cryopreserved in liquid nitrogen vapor phase. Purity and quantity of every magnetically sorted T cell population were checked by analytical flow cytometry. Genomic DNA was isolated from each sorted fraction and quantified by UV absorbance on a Nanodrop 2000c.

The source is a man younger than 30 in good health. The chain is assembled from TRBV7-2 and TRBJ2-7, and TRBD2 aligns with 9 junction nucleotides. The sample consisted of naive CD4+ T cells sorted from blood. According to the study, the label for this sample's cell subset or site signals: CD45RA+ positively selected. The CDR3 region has the sequence CASSLAGIYEQYF. The DNA sequence is given as TGTGCCAGCAGCCTAGCGGGAATCTACGAGCAGTACTTC.